This entry lists 12 T cell receptor beta chains sequenced from one sample in a study of immune characterization of retroperitoneal liposarcoma. Via MiXCR, TCRdb re-called the PCR reads, giving one row per CDR3 protein. This repertoire shows over 9,000 distinct CDR3 sequences, 25% to 30% found once; its top ten account for about 8.2%. Sequencing input: tumor tissue. The receptors were gathered from a male donor with retroperitoneal liposarcoma.

By its share, this clonotype is medium-sized (0.01 to 0.1%). V gene TRBV12-3 or TRBV12-4 combines with J gene TRBJ2-3; TRBD2 matches 7 bases. The trim removed 6 bases at V and 0 bases at J, leaving 3 bases unmatched. The CDR3 runs to 14 residues. In nucleotides, the CDR3 is TGTGCCAGCAGGAGCGGGATTAGCACAGATACGCAGTATTTT. It codes for CASRSGISTDTQYF.

Turning to this clonotype: The junction does not match germline at one end; this may be a read error. The J gene is TRBJ2-3, the V gene TRBV5-1; a weak D match, TRBD2 (5 bases). The CDR3 loop spans 13 amino acids. From germline, CDR1 is SGHRS and CDR2 YFSETQ. This CDR3 is CASSLEGPGMPFF. DNA for the CDR3: TGCGCCAGCAGTCTCGAGGGTCCGGGGATGCCGTTCTTT.

In this sample, this clonotype turned up once. Germline is not matched at one junction end, which may reflect a read error. The J gene is TRBJ1-1, the V gene TRBV7-2; D ambiguous. Germline assignment: CDR1 SGHTA and CDR2 FQGNSA. This CDR3 spans 14 amino acids. This CDR3 is CASSLLGGNTVAFF. As DNA, the CDR3 is TGTGCCAGCAGCTTATTAGGCGGAAACACTGTAGCTTTCTTT.

This clonotype has a handful of counts. This rearrangement joins TRBV10-1 to TRBJ2-1, with D possibly matching TRBD1 (6 bases). Germline CDR1 reads WNHNN; CDR2 reads SYGVQD (reference sequence). The V and J ends lost 1 base and 5 bases respectively, with 9 bases between them. This CDR3 comprises 14 residues. CDR3 DNA sequence: TGCGCCAGCAGTGAGTACAGGGCCAACAATGAGCAGTTCTTC. The encoded protein is CASSEYRANNEQFF.

In its sample, this clonotype ranks as medium-sized. The V call is TRBV12-3 or TRBV12-4, the J call TRBJ2-3; D uncertain. The CDR3 has 14 amino acids. Trimming cost V 2 bases and J 4 bases, with 10 bases left between them. This CDR3 is CASSLIYRPDTQYF. The CDR3 nucleotides read TGTGCCAGCAGTTTAATCTATCGGCCAGATACGCAGTATTTT.

This clonotype is termed medium-sized. CDR3 sequence reads: CASSFTTDYEQYF. The CDR3 DNA reads TGTGCCAGCAGTTTTACGACAGACTACGAGCAGTACTTC. J is TRBJ2-7 and V is TRBV12-3 or TRBV12-4, with a weak D call TRBD1 (5 bases). This CDR3 is 13 amino acids long. The V end lost 3 bases, the J end lost 3 bases, and 9 bases lay between the germline ends.

This clonotype was seen a single time. V is TRBV27 and J is TRBJ2-4; D assignment may be TRBD1 or TRBD2 (7 bases each). The DNA end lines up better with TRBJ2-7; the J call may be wrong. This CDR3 has 17 amino acids. Germline assignment: CDR1 MNHEY and CDR2 SMNVEV (reference sequence). Written as DNA, the CDR3 is TGTGCCAGCAGTTTGGGGGGGGAGACAGGGTTGGCCTACGAGCAGTACTTC. Amino acids: CASSLGGETGLAYEQYF.

The table lists this clonotype with a few counts. The chain couples TRBV12-3 or TRBV12-4 to TRBJ2-1, with 7 bases matching TRBD2. V dropped 3 bases and J dropped 0; count of bases not matched to a gene: 5. The CDR3 runs 16 residues. DNA for the CDR3: TGTGCCAGCAGTTTTGGGGGGGGAAGCTCCTACAATGAGCAGTTCTTC. Translating it yields CASSFGGGSSYNEQFF.

J is TRBJ2-1 and V is TRBV6-1; TRBD2 agrees at 15 bases. This CDR3 region has 20 residues. Germline V gene sequence: CDR1 MNHNS, CDR2 SASEGT. Trimming removed 6 bases from V and 0 bases from J; junction bases left unmatched: 12. This CDR3 is CASSAVGTSGRPSSYNEQFF. The CDR3 DNA reads TGTGCCAGCAGCGCAGTCGGGACTAGCGGGAGGCCGAGCTCCTACAATGAGCAGTTCTTC.

This clonotype appeared many times. The chain joins TRBV5-3 to TRBJ2-1; 8 positions agree with TRBD2. TRBV5-3 is given ORF status, its function remaining uncertain. J gave up 7 bases and V 0 bases, and 15 bases lay outside the gene matches. This CDR3 has 18 amino acids. CDR3 bases: TGTGCCAGAAGCTTGGTCGTACACCCGAGACTAGCGAATAATGAGCAGTTCTTC. Residues: CARSLVVHPRLANNEQFF.

V is TRBV25-1 and J is TRBJ1-1, with unresolved D. Trimming removed 8 bases at V and 12 bases at J, with 22 bases between. The CDR3 is 13 residues long. Germline CDR1 is MGHDK and CDR2 is SYGVNS. The CDR3 bases are TGTGCCAGCGGTTCGCCATCGCCACGGCGATCTTTCTTT. It is translated as CASGSPSPRRSFF.

In this sample, this clonotype is medium-sized (0.01 to 0.1%). The chain combines TRBV7-8 with TRBJ2-5; 8 bases align to TRBD2. TRBJ2-1 matches the DNA end more closely, so the J call is doubtful. Germline assignment: CDR1 SGHVS and CDR2 FQNEAQ. The CDR3 loop spans 18 amino acids. The chain's CDR3 is CASSANRRGAQYQETQFF. Written as DNA, the CDR3 is TGTGCCAGCAGCGCAAATAGGCGGGGGGCCCAGTACCAAGAGACCCAGTTCTTC.